The 25 T cell receptor beta chains below all came from one sample that was sequenced in a study of T and B cells in COVID-19 patients. Blood genomic DNA input for TRB amplification was roughly 250-550 ng. BIOMED2 TRB-A/B primer pools were used in multiplex TRB PCR. TCRdb called the multiplex PCR reads again in MiXCR, with one record for every CDR3 protein. The repertoire holds approximately 3,200 distinct CDR3 sequences, with about 26% as singletons. What was sequenced was blood. Every receptor here comes from a human donor with active COVID-19.

By share, this clonotype ranks as medium-sized. The CDR3 DNA reads TGTGCCAGCAGGGGAGGGGCGGGGTCTTACTACGAGCAGTACTTC. Protein product: CASRGGAGSYYEQYF. The genes are TRBV12-3 or TRBV12-4 and TRBJ2-7; TRBD2 matches at 7 bases. V gave up 6 bases and J gave up 3 bases; unmatched junction bases: 11. CDR3 length: 15 amino acids.

This clonotype was seen a few times. The chain has TRBV6-1 and TRBJ1-1; 8 bases are a match to TRBD1. CDR3 size: 16 residues. The germline V gene encodes CDR1 MNHNS and CDR2 SASEGT. V shed 7 bases, J shed 4 bases, and the junction held 14 bases outside the gene matches. In DNA, the CDR3 is TGTGCCAGCATGCAGGGGGCCGCCGATTATCCCACTGAAGCTTTCTTT. Protein: CASMQGAADYPTEAFF.

This clonotype is medium-sized. The chain combines TRBV5-5 with TRBJ2-7; 8 bases are a match to TRBD1. The V and J ends lost 4 bases and 3 bases, in that order; junction bases with no gene match: 3. The CDR3 consists of 13 residues. From germline, CDR1 is SGHKS and CDR2 YYEKEE (reference sequence). CDR3 nucleotides: TGTGCCAGCAGCCAACAGGGGGTCTACGAGCAGTACTTC. Amino acid sequence: CASSQQGVYEQYF.

This clonotype is medium-sized in the sample. CDR3 amino acids: CASSYDSNYGYTF. For the CDR3, the DNA is TGTGCCAGCAGTTACGACAGTAACTATGGCTACACCTTC. V gene TRBV6-5 combines with J gene TRBJ1-2, with a weak D call TRBD1 (5 bases). Germline CDR1 is MNHEY and CDR2 is SVGAGI. V was trimmed by 2 bases and J by 1 base, leaving 5 bases between them. There are 13 residues in the CDR3.

The chain carries TRBV20-1 and TRBJ2-7; D uncertain. From germline, CDR1 is DFQATT and CDR2 SNEGSKA (reference sequence). The V and J ends lost 1 base and 3 bases respectively, with 13 bases between them. The CDR3 extends over 14 amino acids. The CDR3 DNA is TGCAGTGCTAGAGGGGCCAGGACCTACTACGAGCAGTACTTC. It is translated as CSARGARTYYEQYF.

Relative to its sample, this clonotype is medium-sized (0.01 to 0.1%). The gene calls are TRBV27 and TRBJ2-1; TRBD1 matches at 7 bases. CDR1 and CDR2 from the germline V gene are MNHEY and SMNVEV (reference sequence). The CDR3 totals 12 residues. V gave up 7 bases and J gave up 7 bases; unmatched junction bases: 4. The CDR3, as DNA: TGTGCCAGCACTGACAGGGAGAATGAGCAGTTCTTC. It is translated as CASTDRENEQFF.

The genes are TRBV29-1 and TRBJ1-3; maybe TRBD1 (6 bases). CDR3 length equals 12 residues. Germline CDR1 reads SQVTM; CDR2 reads ANQGSEA. V lost 5 bases to trimming and J lost 4 bases, with 9 bases between them. The CDR3 region has the DNA TGCAGCGTTCAGGGGTCGGGAAACACCATATATTTT. Encoded protein: CSVQGSGNTIYF.

V usage is TRBV20-1 and J usage is TRBJ1-4; no definite D call. V dropped 0 bases and J dropped 7 bases, with 12 bases sitting between them. The CDR3 has 14 residues. Per germline, CDR1 DFQATT and CDR2 SNEGSKA (reference sequence). The CDR3 nucleotides are TGCAGTGCTAGAGATTCGACCCCCGGTGAAAAACTGTTTTTT. This encodes CSARDSTPGEKLFF.

To note about this clonotype: Mismatch with germline at one junction end may stem from a read error. The chain carries TRBV6-6 and TRBJ1-1; TRBD1 matches at 8 bases. Germline CDR1 reads MNHNY; CDR2 reads SVGAGI (reference sequence). This CDR3 region has 14 residues. CDR3 sequence: CAISRGQGNTEAFF. The CDR3 bases are TGTGCCATCAGTCGAGGACAGGGGAACACTGAAGCTTTCTTT.

In this sample, this clonotype is medium-sized. V and J are TRBV19 and TRBJ1-6; TRBD1 aligns across 8 bases. J gave up 9 bases and V 4 bases, and 5 bases lay outside the gene matches. Germline CDR1 reads LNHDA; CDR2 reads SQIVND (reference sequence). The CDR3 is 14 residues long. CDR3 bases: TGTGCCAGTAGTACCGACAGGGGTGGTTCACCCCTCCACTTT. This sequence encodes CASSTDRGGSPLHF.

This clonotype is medium-sized. The genes are TRBV15 and TRBJ2-7; 7 bases line up with TRBD1. V shed 4 bases, J shed 6 bases, and the junction held 3 bases outside the gene matches. In germline, CDR1 is LNHNV, CDR2 YYDKDF (reference sequence). There are 12 residues in the CDR3. The CDR3 sequence is CATSKQGREQYF. The CDR3 region has the DNA TGTGCCACCAGCAAACAGGGGCGCGAGCAGTACTTC.

This clonotype rates as medium-sized. This chain uses TRBV5-1 with TRBJ2-1; 7 nucleotides agree with TRBD1. V dropped 4 bases and J dropped 4; count of bases not matched to a gene: 5. This CDR3 comprises 14 residues. CDR1 SGHRS and CDR2 YFSETQ come from the germline V gene. The CDR3 DNA sequence: TGCGCCAGCAGCCCAGGGACAGTATACAATGAGCAGTTCTTC. It codes for CASSPGTVYNEQFF.

V and J are TRBV19 and TRBJ2-2; 7 positions match TRBD1. Germline CDR1 and CDR2: LNHDA and SQIVND (reference sequence). V gave up 7 bases and J gave up 3 bases; unmatched junction bases: 8. The CDR3 has 15 amino acids. The CDR3, as DNA: TGTGCCAGTAATTCAGGGACAGAACACACCGGGGAGCTGTTTTTT. This codes for CASNSGTEHTGELFF.

This clonotype rates as medium-sized (0.01 to 0.1%). The gene calls are TRBV5-4 and TRBJ2-1; TRBD2 matches 7 bases. This CDR3 is 13 amino acids long. Germline CDR1 SGHNT, CDR2 YYREEE (reference sequence). V dropped 1 base and J dropped 10; count of bases not matched to a gene: 5. The CDR3 DNA reads as TGTGCCAGCAGCTTGCTTGAACTAGCGGAGCAGTTCTTC. Amino acid sequence: CASSLLELAEQFF.

This clonotype was seen a handful of times. The chain uses TRBV7-2 and TRBJ1-1; 7 bases map to TRBD1. The germline gives CDR1 SGHTA, CDR2 FQGNSA. The CDR3 is made up of 14 amino acids. J was trimmed by 5 bases and V by 4 bases; bases with no gene match: 7. The CDR3, as DNA: TGTGCCAGCAGCTATCGACAGGGCCAAACTGAAGCTTTCTTT. Amino acid sequence: CASSYRQGQTEAFF.

Relative to its sample, this clonotype is medium-sized. J is TRBJ1-4 and V is TRBV6-5; D may be TRBD1 (6 bases). Trimming took 2 bases from V and 0 from J, leaving 10 bases between them. Germline V gene lookup returns CDR1 MNHEY and CDR2 SVGAGI. CDR3 size: 16 residues. Here the CDR3 DNA reads TGTGCCAGCAGTTACCGGGACACCTCAACTAATGAAAAACTGTTTTTT. It is translated as CASSYRDTSTNEKLFF.

By sample fraction, this clonotype is medium-sized (0.01 to 0.1%). The chain recombines TRBV5-4 with TRBJ1-2, with D hard to call. The CDR3 is 16 residues long. Germline assignment: CDR1 SGHNT and CDR2 YYREEE (reference sequence). The V end lost 4 bases, the J end lost 0 bases, and 16 bases lay between the germline ends. The CDR3 DNA reads TGTGCCAGCAGCCGGGTCGGGGAGGGATCTAACTATGGCTACACCTTC. It translates to CASSRVGEGSNYGYTF.

This chain uses TRBV20-1 with TRBJ1-1, with TRBD1 identical over 9 bases. J gave up 3 bases and V 0 bases, and 8 bases lay outside the gene matches. The length of the CDR3 is 16 residues. Germline V lookup: CDR1 DFQATT, CDR2 SNEGSKA (reference sequence). The CDR3 nucleotides read TGCAGTGCTAGAGATTGGGGACAGGGTACGGACACTGAAGCTTTCTTT. It codes for CSARDWGQGTDTEAFF.

The chain recombines TRBV6-5 with TRBJ1-3; unclear D gene. V lost 5 bases to trimming and J lost 4 bases, with 6 bases between them. The V gene's germline CDR1 is MNHEY and CDR2 SVGAGI. CDR3 length equals 12 residues. The CDR3 loop reads CASSPGGNTIYF. For the CDR3, the DNA is TGTGCCAGCAGTCCGGGGGGAAACACCATATATTTT.

The rearrangement uses TRBV13 and TRBJ2-7, with 7 positions matching TRBD2. The CDR3 has 15 amino acids. Germline V gene data show CDR1 as PRHDT and CDR2 as FYEKMQ (reference sequence). V gave up 6 bases and J gave up 2 bases; unmatched junction bases: 10. The CDR3 reads CASSVGGGDTYEQYF. The CDR3 DNA reads TGTGCCAGCAGTGTGGGCGGGGGTGACACCTACGAGCAGTACTTC.

The CDR3 bases are TGTGCCAGCAGCTTAGGGCCAGGGGGAGACTACGAGCAGTACTTC. Protein product: CASSLGPGGDYEQYF. The rearrangement links TRBV7-3 to TRBJ2-7; 7 bases align to TRBD1. Trimming took 2 bases from V and 3 from J; bases not matched to a gene: 7. The germline V gene encodes CDR1 SGHTA and CDR2 FQGTGA. The CDR3 contains 15 residues.

This clonotype is medium-sized by share. The chain links TRBV6-5 to TRBJ1-2; D not resolved. Trimming left V 0 bases short and J 4 bases short, with 15 bases between. Germline V gene sequence: CDR1 MNHEY, CDR2 SVGAGI. The CDR3 sequence is 16 residues long. The DNA of the CDR3 is TGTGCCAGCAGTTACTCTAGGTCGGCCCCTATCTATGGCTACACCTTC. Amino acid sequence: CASSYSRSAPIYGYTF.

The chain carries TRBV19 and TRBJ2-3, with TRBD1 matching over 9 bases. CDR3 length: 17 residues. After removal of 4 bases from V and 0 bases from J, the junction contained 8 bases not matched to a gene. The V gene's germline CDR1 is LNHDA and CDR2 SQIVND (reference sequence). The CDR3 loop is CASSSLDRGPSTDTQYF. The CDR3 DNA follows: TGTGCCAGTAGTAGCCTGGACAGGGGTCCTAGCACAGATACGCAGTATTTT.

This clonotype ranks as medium-sized (0.01 to 0.1%). The chain joins TRBV5-5 to TRBJ2-2; D unresolved. The CDR3 runs 14 residues. The V and J ends lost 0 bases and 7 bases respectively, with 10 bases between them. CDR1 and CDR2 (germline): SGHKS, YYEKEE (reference sequence). The CDR3, as DNA: TGTGCCAGCAGCTTGGCCCCAGGTTACGGGGAGCTGTTTTTT. Its protein is CASSLAPGYGELFF.

The chain joins TRBV4-3 to TRBJ2-7; 11 nucleotides agree with TRBD1. V shed 1 base, J shed 3 bases, and the junction held 8 bases outside the gene matches. The length of the CDR3 is 17 residues. Germline V CDR1 and CDR2: LGHNA, YSLEER. This CDR3 is CASSQAFRDRGNYEQYF. The DNA of the CDR3 is TGCGCCAGCAGCCAAGCTTTCCGGGACAGGGGGAACTACGAGCAGTACTTC.